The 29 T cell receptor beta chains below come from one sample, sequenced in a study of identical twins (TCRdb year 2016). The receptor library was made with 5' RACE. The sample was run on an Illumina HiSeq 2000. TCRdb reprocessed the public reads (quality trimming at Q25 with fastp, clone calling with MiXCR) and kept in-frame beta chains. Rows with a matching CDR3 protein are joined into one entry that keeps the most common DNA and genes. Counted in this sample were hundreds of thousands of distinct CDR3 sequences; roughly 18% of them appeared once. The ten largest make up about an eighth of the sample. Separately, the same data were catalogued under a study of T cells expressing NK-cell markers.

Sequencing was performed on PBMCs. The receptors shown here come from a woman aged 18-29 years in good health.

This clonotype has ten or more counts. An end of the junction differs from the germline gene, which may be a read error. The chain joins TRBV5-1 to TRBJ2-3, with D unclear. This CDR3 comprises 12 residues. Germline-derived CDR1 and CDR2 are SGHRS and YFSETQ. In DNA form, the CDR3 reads TGTGCCAGCAGTTTCGAAGGAGATACGCAGTATTTT. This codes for CASSFEGDTQYF.

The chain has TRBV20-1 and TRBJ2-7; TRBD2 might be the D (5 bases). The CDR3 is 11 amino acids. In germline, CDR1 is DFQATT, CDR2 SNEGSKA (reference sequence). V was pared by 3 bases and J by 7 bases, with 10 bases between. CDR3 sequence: CSASPGNEQYF. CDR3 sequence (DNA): TGCAGTGCTAGTCCCGGGAATGAGCAGTACTTC.

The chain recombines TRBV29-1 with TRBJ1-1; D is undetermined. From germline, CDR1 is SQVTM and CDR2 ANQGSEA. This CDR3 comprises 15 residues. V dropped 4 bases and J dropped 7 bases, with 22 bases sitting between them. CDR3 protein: CSVARLTLSKGEAFF. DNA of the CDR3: TGCAGCGTTGCGCGACTTACCCTCTCGAAGGGTGAAGCTTTCTTT.

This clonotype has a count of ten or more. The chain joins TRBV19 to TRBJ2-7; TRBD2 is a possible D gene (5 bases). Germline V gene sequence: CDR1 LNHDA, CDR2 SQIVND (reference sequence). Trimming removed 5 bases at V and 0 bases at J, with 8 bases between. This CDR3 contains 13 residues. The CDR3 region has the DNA TGTGCCAGTAGTCGGACTGTCTCCTACGAGCAGTACTTC. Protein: CASSRTVSYEQYF.

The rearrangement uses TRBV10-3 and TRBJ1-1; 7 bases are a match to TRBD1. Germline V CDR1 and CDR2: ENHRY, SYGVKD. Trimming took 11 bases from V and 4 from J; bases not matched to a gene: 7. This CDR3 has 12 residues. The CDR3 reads CAVRQGVTEAFF. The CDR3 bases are TGTGCCGTAAGACAGGGTGTCACTGAAGCTTTCTTT.

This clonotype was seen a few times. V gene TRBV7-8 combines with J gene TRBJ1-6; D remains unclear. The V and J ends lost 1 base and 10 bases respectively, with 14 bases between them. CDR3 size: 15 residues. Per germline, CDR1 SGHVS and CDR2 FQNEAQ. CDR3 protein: CASSLGGWGKSPLHF. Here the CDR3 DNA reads TGTGCCAGCAGCTTAGGAGGATGGGGAAAATCACCCCTCCACTTT.

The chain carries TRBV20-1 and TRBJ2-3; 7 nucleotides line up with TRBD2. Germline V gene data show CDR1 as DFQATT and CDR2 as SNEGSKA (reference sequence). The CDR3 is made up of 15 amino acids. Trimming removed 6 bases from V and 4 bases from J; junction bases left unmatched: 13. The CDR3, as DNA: TGCAGTGCCCCCGGGGAGGGCCCTAGCCCAGATACGCAGTATTTT. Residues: CSAPGEGPSPDTQYF.

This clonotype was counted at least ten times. The DNA of the CDR3 is TGCAGTGCTAGGCTGGGCGGCGAGCAGTACTTC. It encodes CSARLGGEQYF. This chain uses TRBV20-1 with TRBJ2-7; D remains unclear. Deletions cut 3 bases from V and 6 bases from J, with 9 bases between. Germline V gene data show CDR1 as DFQATT and CDR2 as SNEGSKA (reference sequence). The CDR3 covers 11 residues.

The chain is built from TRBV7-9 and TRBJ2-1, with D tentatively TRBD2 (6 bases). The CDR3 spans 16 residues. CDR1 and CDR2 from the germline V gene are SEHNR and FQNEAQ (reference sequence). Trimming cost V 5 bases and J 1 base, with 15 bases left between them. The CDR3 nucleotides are TGTGCCAGCAGCCCCCTGGGGGGAGTATCCTACAATGAGCAGTTCTTC. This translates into CASSPLGGVSYNEQFF.

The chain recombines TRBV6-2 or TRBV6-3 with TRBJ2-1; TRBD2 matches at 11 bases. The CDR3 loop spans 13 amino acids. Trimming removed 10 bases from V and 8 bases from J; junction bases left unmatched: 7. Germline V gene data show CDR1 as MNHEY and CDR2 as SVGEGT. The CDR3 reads CATTSGSGDEQFF. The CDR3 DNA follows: TGTGCCACCACTAGCGGGAGTGGAGATGAGCAGTTCTTC.

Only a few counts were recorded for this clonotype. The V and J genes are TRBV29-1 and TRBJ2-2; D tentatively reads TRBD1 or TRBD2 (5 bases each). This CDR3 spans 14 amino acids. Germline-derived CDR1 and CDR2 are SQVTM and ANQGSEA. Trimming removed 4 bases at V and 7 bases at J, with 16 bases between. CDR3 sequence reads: CSVGRTGTIGELFF. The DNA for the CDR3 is TGCAGCGTTGGAAGGACGGGGACGATCGGGGAGCTGTTTTTT.

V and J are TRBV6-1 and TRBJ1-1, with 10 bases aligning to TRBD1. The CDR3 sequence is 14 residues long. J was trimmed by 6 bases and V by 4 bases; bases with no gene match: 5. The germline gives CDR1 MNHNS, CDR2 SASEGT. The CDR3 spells CASSAGQGLPEAFF. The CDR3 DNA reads TGTGCCAGCAGTGCGGGACAGGGGCTCCCTGAAGCTTTCTTT.

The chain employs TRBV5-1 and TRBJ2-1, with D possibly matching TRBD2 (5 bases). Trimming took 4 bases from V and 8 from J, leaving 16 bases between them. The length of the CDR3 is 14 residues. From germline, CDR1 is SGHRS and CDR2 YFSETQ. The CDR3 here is CASSQESPEDEQFF. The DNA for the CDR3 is TGCGCCAGCAGCCAGGAGAGCCCGGAGGATGAGCAGTTCTTC.

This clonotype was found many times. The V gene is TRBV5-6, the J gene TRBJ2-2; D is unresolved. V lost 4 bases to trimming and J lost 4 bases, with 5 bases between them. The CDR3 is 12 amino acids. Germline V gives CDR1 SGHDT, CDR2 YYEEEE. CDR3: CASSPITGELFF. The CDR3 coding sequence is TGTGCCAGCAGCCCGATCACCGGGGAGCTGTTTTTT.

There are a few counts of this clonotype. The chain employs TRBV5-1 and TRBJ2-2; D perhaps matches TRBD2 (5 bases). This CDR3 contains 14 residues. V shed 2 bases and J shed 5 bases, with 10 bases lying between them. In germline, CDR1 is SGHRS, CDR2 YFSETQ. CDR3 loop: CASSFAGETGELFF. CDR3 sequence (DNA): TGCGCCAGCAGCTTCGCCGGGGAGACCGGGGAGCTGTTTTTT.

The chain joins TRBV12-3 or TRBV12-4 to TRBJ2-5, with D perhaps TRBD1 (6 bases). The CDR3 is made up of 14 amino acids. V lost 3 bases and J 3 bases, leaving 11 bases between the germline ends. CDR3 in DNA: TGTGCCAGCAGTTTTGGACAGATAGAAGAGACCCAGTACTTC. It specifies CASSFGQIEETQYF.

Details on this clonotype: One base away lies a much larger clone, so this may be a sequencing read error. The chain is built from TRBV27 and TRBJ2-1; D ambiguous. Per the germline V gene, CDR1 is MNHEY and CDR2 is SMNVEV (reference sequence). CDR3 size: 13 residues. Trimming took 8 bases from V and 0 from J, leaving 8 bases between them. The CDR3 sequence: CASGWSSYNEQFF. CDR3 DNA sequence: TGTGCCAGCGGATGGAGCTCCTACAATGAGCAGTTCTTC.

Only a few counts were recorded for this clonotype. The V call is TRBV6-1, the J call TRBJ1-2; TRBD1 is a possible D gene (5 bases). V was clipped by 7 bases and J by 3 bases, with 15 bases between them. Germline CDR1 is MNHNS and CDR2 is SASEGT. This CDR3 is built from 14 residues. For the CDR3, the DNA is TGTGCCAGCATTCGATTAGGGGTGGACTATGGCTACACCTTC. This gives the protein CASIRLGVDYGYTF.

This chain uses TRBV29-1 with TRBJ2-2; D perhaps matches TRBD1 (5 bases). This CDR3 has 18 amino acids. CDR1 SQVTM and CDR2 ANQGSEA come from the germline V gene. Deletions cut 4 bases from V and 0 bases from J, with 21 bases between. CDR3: CSVVGLVGRGTNTGELFF. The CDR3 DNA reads TGCAGCGTTGTGGGCTTGGTGGGGCGAGGAACGAACACCGGGGAGCTGTTTTTT.

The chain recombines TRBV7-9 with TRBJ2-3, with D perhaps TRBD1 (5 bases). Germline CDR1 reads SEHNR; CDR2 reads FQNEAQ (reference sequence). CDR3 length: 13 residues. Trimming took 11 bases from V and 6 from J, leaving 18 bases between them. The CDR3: CAAGNRLQDTQYF. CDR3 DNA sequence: TGTGCCGCCGGCAACAGGCTGCAGGATACGCAGTATTTT.

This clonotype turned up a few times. Here the CDR3 DNA reads TGCAGTGCACCGAAAGCGGGGGCCTCACAAGAGACCCAGTACTTC. It is translated as CSAPKAGASQETQYF. The V call is TRBV20-1, the J call TRBJ2-5; 8 bases map to TRBD2. The CDR3 length is 15 residues. Germline V gene sequence: CDR1 DFQATT, CDR2 SNEGSKA (reference sequence). V was clipped by 6 bases and J by 2 bases; unmatched bases: 11.

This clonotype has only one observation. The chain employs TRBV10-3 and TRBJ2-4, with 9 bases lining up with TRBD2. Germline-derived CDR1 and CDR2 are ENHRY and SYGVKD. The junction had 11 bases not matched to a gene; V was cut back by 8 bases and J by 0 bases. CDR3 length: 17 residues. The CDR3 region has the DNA TGTGCCATCGCTCTCGGAGGTAGCGGGAGAGCCAAAAACATTCAGTACTTC. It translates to CAIALGGSGRAKNIQYF.

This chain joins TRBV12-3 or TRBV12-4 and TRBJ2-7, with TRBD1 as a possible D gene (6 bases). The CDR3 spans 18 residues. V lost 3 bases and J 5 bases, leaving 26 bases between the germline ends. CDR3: CASSFRSPQGRKVHEQYF. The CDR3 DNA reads TGTGCCAGCAGTTTCAGGTCCCCACAGGGACGAAAGGTGCACGAGCAGTACTTC.

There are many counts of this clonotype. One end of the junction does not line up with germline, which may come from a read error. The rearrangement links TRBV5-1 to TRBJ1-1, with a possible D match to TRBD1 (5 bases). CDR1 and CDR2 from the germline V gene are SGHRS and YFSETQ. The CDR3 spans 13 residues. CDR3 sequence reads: CASSFGGDTEAFF. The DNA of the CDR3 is TGTGCCAGCAGTTTTGGGGGGGACACTGAAGCTTTCTTT.

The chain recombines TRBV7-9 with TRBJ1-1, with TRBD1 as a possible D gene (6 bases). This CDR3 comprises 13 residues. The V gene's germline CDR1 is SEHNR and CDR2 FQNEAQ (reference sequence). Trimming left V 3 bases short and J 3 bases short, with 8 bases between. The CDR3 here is CASSLGAHTEAFF. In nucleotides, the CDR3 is TGTGCCAGCAGCTTGGGGGCCCACACTGAAGCTTTCTTT.

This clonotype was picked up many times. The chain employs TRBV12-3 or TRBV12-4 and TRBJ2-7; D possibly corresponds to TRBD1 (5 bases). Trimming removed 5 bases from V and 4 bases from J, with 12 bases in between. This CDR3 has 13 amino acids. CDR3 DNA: TGTGCCAGCAGTCCCTATCAGGGTTACGAGCAGTACTTC. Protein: CASSPYQGYEQYF.

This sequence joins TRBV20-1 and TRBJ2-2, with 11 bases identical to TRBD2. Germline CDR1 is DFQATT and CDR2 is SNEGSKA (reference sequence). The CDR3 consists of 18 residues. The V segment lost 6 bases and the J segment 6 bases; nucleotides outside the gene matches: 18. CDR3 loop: CSARSSASGRIGAGELFF. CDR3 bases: TGCAGTGCACGGTCGTCGGCTAGCGGGAGGATTGGGGCCGGGGAGCTGTTTTTT.

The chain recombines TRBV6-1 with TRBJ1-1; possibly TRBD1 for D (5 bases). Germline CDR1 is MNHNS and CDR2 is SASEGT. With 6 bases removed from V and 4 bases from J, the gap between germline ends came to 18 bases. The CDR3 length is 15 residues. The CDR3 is CASSAGSSRTTEAFF. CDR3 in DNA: TGTGCCAGCAGCGCAGGGTCCTCAAGAACCACTGAAGCTTTCTTT.

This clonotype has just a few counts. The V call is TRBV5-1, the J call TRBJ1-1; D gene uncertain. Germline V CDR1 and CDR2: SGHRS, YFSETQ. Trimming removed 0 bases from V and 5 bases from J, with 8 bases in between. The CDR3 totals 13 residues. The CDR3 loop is CASSLVMETEAFF. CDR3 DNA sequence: TGCGCCAGCAGCTTGGTAATGGAAACTGAAGCTTTCTTT. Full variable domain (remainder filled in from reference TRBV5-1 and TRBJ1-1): KAGVTQTPRYLIKTRGQQVTLSCSPISGHRSVSWYQQTPGQGLQFLFEYFSETQRNKGNFPGRFSGRQFSNSRSEMNVSTLELGDSALYLCASSLVMETEAFFGQGTRLTVV.